This T cell receptor beta chain came from a study of T cell responses to AZD1222 COVID-19 vaccine. Measured with immunoSEQ multiplex PCR; TCRdb has only the in-frame clones, and not every one. The data hold 50,000 to 65,000 clones, with around 81% observed a single time. The CDR3 runs to 14 residues. The V gene's germline CDR1 is MDHEN and CDR2 SYDVKM. Trimming took off 6 bases at V and 5 bases at J, with 16 bases between the two ends. This clone occurred once. What it recognizes is unknown. Study results and caveats: White British ancestry dominated among donors, who included more females, and clonal diversity was possibly underestimated. Samples come after the peak T cell response, not at day 14.

The source was peripheral blood, collected 28 days after the second AZD1222 dose. This clonotype originated in an adult who received the AZD1222 COVID-19 vaccine. The chain uses TRBV28 and TRBJ1-1, with D perhaps matching TRBD1 (5 bases). CDR3 coding DNA: TGTGCCAGCAGCTTACTCGGGGGAAGAACTGAAGCTTTCTTT. This sequence encodes CASSLLGGRTEAFF. The full variable domain, completed using reference TRBV28 and TRBJ1-1, is DVKVTQSSRYLVKRTGEKVFLECVQDMDHENMFWYRQDPGLGLRLIYFSYDVKMKEKGDIPEGYSVSREKKERFSLILESASTNQTSMYLCASSLLGGRTEAFFGQGTRLTVV.